This TCR beta chain was obtained from a study of shared clonotypes between healthy human individuals. Study as a whole: A few men and a couple of women, aged 18 to 49, were donors. Notes on the study in general: Expectations were that clonotype sharing among donors would be affected by sequencing depth.

In the naive CD8 group, cells lacked CD45RO and were positively selected for CCR7, so terminally differentiated effector memory CD45RA+ cells were left out. There were only Caucasian adults among the donors, and all lived in Nashville, Tennessee. Comment on this clone: Its target is not known.

About 30,000 T cell genomes, or 200 ng DNA, went into the sorted-subset replicate PCRs. TCRdb's table, derived via immunoSEQ multiplex PCR, lists solely in-frame clones and lacks some. The sample shows 1.5 million to 2.5 million clones, 85% to 95% of them seen only once. With V trimmed by 4 bases and J by 4 bases, 5 bases remained unmatched. There are 14 residues in the CDR3. CDR1 is SGHNT, CDR2 YYREEE, per germline (reference sequence). This chain uses TRBV5-4 with TRBJ1-2, with 9 bases identical to TRBD1. The receptor comes from a man aged 18 to 29 in good health. The sequenced material came from naive CD8+ T cells sorted from blood. The CDR3 reads CASSPDRGSYGYTF. DNA for the CDR3: TGTGCCAGCAGCCCGGACAGGGGTAGCTATGGCTACACCTTC. Together with reference TRBV5-4 and TRBJ1-2, the CDR3 gives the full variable domain: ETGVTQSPTHLIKTRGQQVTLRCSSQSGHNTVSWYQQALGQGPQFIFQYYREEENGRGNFPPRFSGLQFPNYSSELNVNALELDDSALYLCASSPDRGSYGYTFGSGTRLTVV.